Listed below are T cell receptor beta chains from one sample, sequenced in a study of blood T cell repertoires in COVID-19. Assay: immunoSEQ multiplex PCR; the TCRdb copy retains only in-frame clones and omits some. The sample has about 190,000 clones, 82% seen once. The source material was peripheral blood. The receptors originated from a woman older than 75 with active or convalescent COVID-19. Both conserved end residues are part of each CDR3. Fields, in order: V gene, D gene, clone size, J gene, CDR3 DNA, CDR3 protein. The D gene is left open where the match is weak. Expanded clones get a size class; other rows say once, few or many, or leave the size out.

TRBV6-6	TRBD2	NA	TRBJ2-1	TGTGCCAGCAGTCGAACTAGCGGGAGCGGGGGCAATGAGCAGTTCTTC	CASSRTSGSGGNEQFF
TRBV28	NA	NA	TRBJ1-2	TGTGCCAGCAGGCCACCCAGCTATGGCTACACCTTC	CASRPPSYGYTF
TRBV2	TRBD1	NA	TRBJ2-7	TGTGCCAGCAGGCCCCAGGGGGCGGGCTACGAGCAGTACTTC	CASRPQGAGYEQYF
TRBV3-1/TRBV3-2	TRBD1	NA	TRBJ2-5	TGTGCCAGCAGATCCGGACAGGGGCGAGAGACCCAGTACTTC	CASRSGQGRETQYF
TRBV7-6	TRBD2	NA	TRBJ2-1	TGTGCCAGCAGCTTTAGCGGGAGTGACTACAATGAGCAGTTCTTC	CASSFSGSDYNEQFF
TRBV28	TRBD1	NA	TRBJ1-4	TGTGCCAGCAGTTCGACAGGGTACACAACTAATGAAAAACTGTTTTTT	CASSSTGYTTNEKLFF
TRBV6-5	NA	NA	TRBJ1-6	TGTGCCAGCAGTTACTTGAAGGACAGCCCCAATTCACCCCTCCACTTT	CASSYLKDSPNSPLHF
TRBV18	TRBD1	NA	TRBJ1-3	TGTGCCAGCTCCCAAGGACAGGGATCAGTCGGAAACACCATATATTTT	CASSQGQGSVGNTIYF
TRBV5-1	NA	NA	TRBJ1-1	TGCGCCAGCAGCCCCTCAAACTTGGACACTGAAGCTTTCTTT	CASSPSNLDTEAFF
TRBV11-2	NA	NA	TRBJ2-3	TGTGCCAGCAGCTTACGGCAGGGAGGAGATACGCAGTATTTT	CASSLRQGGDTQYF
TRBV11-2	NA	few	TRBJ2-3	TGTGCCAGCAGCCCCTATAGCGACACAGATACGCAGTATTTT	CASSPYSDTDTQYF
TRBV9	TRBD2	once	TRBJ2-5	TGTGCCAGCAGCGATCTAGCGGGCGGGGAGACCCAGTACTTC	CASSDLAGGETQYF
TRBV3-1/TRBV3-2	NA	NA	TRBJ1-4	TGTGCCAGCAGCCAAAACAGGGCAGAACTGTTTTTT	CASSQNRAELFF
TRBV15	TRBD1	NA	TRBJ2-2	TGTGCCACCAGCAGAGATCATTGGGACAGGGGAAACACCGGGGAGCTGTTTTTT	CATSRDHWDRGNTGELFF
TRBV27	NA	NA	TRBJ2-2	TGTGCCAGCAGTTTACGCGGTAGACGGACCGGGGAGCTGTTTTTT	CASSLRGRRTGELFF
TRBV29-1	NA	NA	TRBJ1-1	TGCAGTGGGAGGGGGGGAAGTTCCACTGAAGCTTTCTTT	CSGRGGSSTEAFF
TRBV11-2	TRBD2	NA	TRBJ2-1	TGTGCCAGCAGCCTGGGACTAGCGGGAGAGGGTGAGCAGTTCTTC	CASSLGLAGEGEQFF
TRBV27	TRBD2	NA	TRBJ2-3	TGTGCCAGCAGACTAGCGGGAGACCCCCCTTCTAGCACAGATACGCAGTATTTT	CASRLAGDPPSSTDTQYF
TRBV12-3/TRBV12-4	TRBD1	NA	TRBJ1-2	TGTGCCAGCAGGTTCCCAGGGGGTCGTGGCTACACCTTC	CASRFPGGRGYTF
TRBV7-3	TRBD2	NA	TRBJ2-3	TGTGCCAGCAGCTTAACAACTCTAGCGGCCGCTAGCACAGATACGCAGTATTTT	CASSLTTLAAASTDTQYF
TRBV9	TRBD2	NA	TRBJ2-3	TGTGCCAGCAGCGTAGTTACTAGCGGGACGGCAGATACGCAGTATTTT	CASSVVTSGTADTQYF
TRBV19	NA	NA	TRBJ2-7	TGTGCCAGTAGTGAAACAGCCATTTACGAGCAGTACTTC	CASSETAIYEQYF
TRBV13	NA	NA	TRBJ1-6	TGTGCCAGCAGCTCCAGTCACAGGGCTTCACCCCTCCACTTT	CASSSSHRASPLHF
TRBV19	NA	NA	TRBJ2-6	TGTGCCAGTAGTCAGGGGGGCAGGCTCCGGGCCGGGGCCAACGTCCTGACTTTC	CASSQGGRLRAGANVLTF
TRBV28	TRBD1	NA	TRBJ1-3	TGTGCCAGCAGGAGGACAGGGGAGGCCTCTGGAAACACCATATATTTT	CASRRTGEASGNTIYF
TRBV19	TRBD2	NA	TRBJ2-3	TGTGCCAGTAAACGGGCGGGGGACACAGATACGCAGTATTTT	CASKRAGDTDTQYF
TRBV5-1	NA	NA	TRBJ1-4	TGCGCCAGCACCAGGGAATCAATCGATGAAAAACTGTTTTTT	CASTRESIDEKLFF
TRBV7-3	TRBD2	NA	TRBJ2-3	TGTGCCAGCAGTCCGACGGGGGCTAGCGGGAGTAACACAGATACGCAGTATTTT	CASSPTGASGSNTDTQYF
TRBV12-5	TRBD2	NA	TRBJ2-2	TGTGCTAGTGGTTTAGGAGGGAGGGCCGGGGAGCTGTTTTTT	CASGLGGRAGELFF
TRBV5-1	NA	NA	TRBJ2-2	TGCGCCAGCAGCTTGTCCGGGGTCGACACCGGGGAGCTGTTTTTT	CASSLSGVDTGELFF
TRBV27	TRBD1	NA	TRBJ2-7	TGTGCCAGCAGCCGCACAGCGACAGGGATGGGGGAGCAGTACTTC	CASSRTATGMGEQYF
TRBV28	TRBD1	NA	TRBJ2-2	TGTGCCAGCAGTCGGACAGGGAACACCGGGGAGCTGTTTTTT	CASSRTGNTGELFF
TRBV6-5	TRBD1	NA	TRBJ1-6	TGTGCCAGCAGTTACGAGGACAGGGGCTTGGGATCACCCCTCCACTTT	CASSYEDRGLGSPLHF
TRBV5-8	NA	NA	TRBJ1-3	TGTGCCAGCAGCTTGGGGAGCTCTGGAAACACCATATATTTT	CASSLGSSGNTIYF
TRBV24-1	NA	NA	TRBJ1-2	TGTGCCACCAGTGACGGTCGTTATGGCTACACCTTC	CATSDGRYGYTF
TRBV7-6	NA	NA	TRBJ1-6	TGTGCCAGCACCCAGATGGCGGGGTCACCCCTCCACTTT	CASTQMAGSPLHF
TRBV18	TRBD1	NA	TRBJ2-5	TGTGCCAGCTCAGGGCGGACAGGGCCCCAAGAGACCCAGTACTTC	CASSGRTGPQETQYF
TRBV19	TRBD1	many	TRBJ1-6	TGTGCCAGTAGTATTGACAGGGGCGGCTCACCCCTCCACTTT	CASSIDRGGSPLHF
TRBV27	TRBD2	NA	TRBJ2-5	TGTGCCAGCAGTCCTACGACGGGACTCCCGGGGGGGACCCAGTACTTC	CASSPTTGLPGGTQYF